The rows below give T cell receptor beta chains drawn from one sample of a study of T cells in narcolepsy. Only in-frame clones appear in the TCRdb table, and some are missing; sequencing was by immunoSEQ multiplex PCR. This table has tens of thousands of clones, around 85% appearing once. Sequenced input: CD45RA- memory CD4+ T cells from PBMCs. The receptors were gathered from a human donor with narcolepsy. Both conserved end residues are part of each CDR3. The D gene is left open where the match is weak. Only some rows state a clone size, as once, few, many or a class for expanded clones.

TRBV7-9,TRBJ2-6,.,once,CASSRVQYHDKSRANVLTF,TGTGCCAGCAGCCGGGTTCAATACCATGACAAAAGTCGGGCCAACGTCCTGACTTTC
TRBV7-2,TRBJ2-5,.,.,CASSLGGLETQYF,TGTGCCAGCAGCTTAGGAGGGTTGGAGACCCAGTACTTC
TRBV5-1,TRBJ2-3,.,.,CASSLDIGIMDTQYF,TGCGCCAGCAGCTTGGACATAGGTATAATGGATACGCAGTATTTT
TRBV10-2,TRBJ1-1,.,.,CASSRALLSTEAFF,TGCGCCAGCAGTAGGGCCCTCCTGAGCACTGAAGCTTTCTTT
TRBV5-1,TRBJ2-7,TRBD1,.,CASTVGLGQGSYEQYF,TGCGCCAGCACCGTAGGCTTGGGACAGGGGTCCTACGAGCAGTACTTC
TRBV10-2,TRBJ2-1,.,.,CASSTVWSSEQFF,TGCGCCAGCAGTACAGTTTGGTCCAGTGAGCAGTTCTTC
TRBV4-1,TRBJ2-7,.,.,CASSYNVGPTAYEQYF,TGCGCCAGCAGCTACAATGTGGGACCCACGGCCTACGAGCAGTACTTC
TRBV9,TRBJ2-2,TRBD1,.,CASKPGTGITGELFF,TGTGCCAGCAAACCCGGGACAGGTATCACCGGGGAGCTGTTTTTT
TRBV7-3,TRBJ1-2,.,.,CASSISGTGGGYTF,TGTGCCAGCAGCATTTCGGGAACCGGTGGAGGCTACACCTTC
TRBV5-4,TRBJ1-1,.,.,CASSLDLGNTEAFF,TGTGCCAGCAGCTTGGACCTCGGGAACACTGAAGCTTTCTTT
TRBV28,TRBJ2-7,.,once,CASSLKGYEQYF,TGTGCCAGCAGTTTAAAAGGCTACGAGCAGTACTTC
TRBV9,TRBJ2-1,TRBD2,once,CASSMTGTSGVGEQFF,TGTGCCAGCAGCATGACCGGGACTAGCGGGGTGGGTGAGCAGTTCTTC
TRBV5-1,TRBJ1-3,.,.,CASSTDSNSGNTIYF,TGCGCCAGCAGCACGGACAGTAACTCTGGAAACACCATATATTTT
TRBV11-3,TRBJ2-2,TRBD2,once,CASSSGLAGEYTGELFF,TGTGCCAGCAGCTCAGGACTAGCGGGGGAGTACACCGGGGAGCTGTTTTTT
TRBV6-1,TRBJ1-1,TRBD1,.,CASRDNRGSEAFF,TGTGCCAGCAGGGACAACAGGGGCTCTGAAGCTTTCTTT
TRBV6-5,TRBJ2-7,TRBD1,.,CASSSRQGGSYEQYF,TGTGCCAGCAGTTCACGACAGGGGGGGTCCTACGAGCAGTACTTC
TRBV15,TRBJ2-2,.,.,CATSRDWGVNTGELFF,TGTGCCACCAGCAGAGATTGGGGGGTGAACACCGGGGAGCTGTTTTTT
TRBV6-1,TRBJ1-5,.,once,CASLKFEGGGQPQHF,TGTGCCAGCTTAAAGTTCGAGGGAGGCGGTCAGCCCCAGCATTTT
TRBV5-6,TRBJ1-1,.,.,CASSLGKGVNTEAFF,TGTGCCAGCAGCTTGGGGAAGGGCGTGAACACTGAAGCTTTCTTT
TRBV18,TRBJ2-3,TRBD2,.,CASSPSSGGAADTQYF,TGTGCCAGCTCACCATCTAGCGGGGGGGCGGCAGATACGCAGTATTTT
TRBV19,TRBJ2-3,.,.,CASSYLGDTQYF,TGTGCCAGTAGTTACCTAGGAGATACGCAGTATTTT
TRBV28,TRBJ1-5,TRBD1,.,CASSFLAGGGNQPQHF,TGTGCCAGCAGTTTTCTGGCAGGGGGGGGCAATCAGCCCCAGCATTTT
TRBV6-5,TRBJ2-3,.,.,CASSSPEGGPDTQYF,TGTGCCAGCAGCTCCCCTGAGGGGGGCCCAGATACGCAGTATTTT
TRBV7-9,TRBJ1-2,.,.,CASSVSGTQAGYTF,TGTGCCAGCAGCGTCTCCGGGACTCAAGCTGGCTACACCTTC
TRBV12-1,TRBJ2-5,.,.,CASSFGRGPQETQYF,TGTGCCAGCAGCTTCGGGAGGGGGCCCCAAGAGACCCAGTACTTC